Presented here are 28 T cell receptor beta chains from one specimen sequenced in a study of technical replicates of blood from a handful of donors. The assay was immunoSEQ multiplex PCR, and TCRdb's table has in-frame clones only and misses some. The sample contains over 60,000 clones, around 93% of which appear only once. The material sequenced was T cells isolated from PBMCs. The source is a human donor in good health.

V is TRBV5-6 and J is TRBJ2-7, with a possible D match to TRBD1 (5 bases). Looked up from germline, CDR1 is SGHDT and CDR2 is YYEEEE. V gave up 4 bases and J gave up 4 bases, with 15 bases separating them. The CDR3 covers 14 residues. This CDR3 is CASSLQGQRYEQYF. CDR3 bases: TGTGCCAGCAGCCTGCAGGGTCAAAGGTACGAGCAGTACTTC.

The chain joins TRBV4-1 to TRBJ2-2, with TRBD1 matching 7 bases. This CDR3 has 15 residues. Germline V gene lookup returns CDR1 MGHRA and CDR2 YSYEKL. Trimming removed 1 base from V and 6 bases from J; junction bases left unmatched: 5. CDR3 amino acids: CASSQAPQGAGELFF. The DNA for the CDR3 is TGCGCCAGCAGCCAAGCCCCGCAGGGGGCCGGGGAGCTGTTTTTT.

Only one count was recorded for this clone. The chain combines TRBV9 with TRBJ1-2, with 9 bases lining up with TRBD1. Germline CDR1 SGDLS, CDR2 YYNGEE. This CDR3 has 14 amino acids. The J segment lost 8 bases and the V segment lost 4 bases, leaving 9 bases of the junction unmatched. The CDR3 bases are TGTGCCAGCAGCCCTGGGACAGGGACTGCCGGCTACACCTTC. Protein sequence: CASSPGTGTAGYTF. The whole variable domain, remainder taken from reference TRBV9 and TRBJ1-2, is DSGVTQTPKHLITATGQRVTLRCSPRSGDLSVYWYQQSLDQGLQFLIQYYNGEERAKGNILERFSAQQFPDLHSELNLSSLELGDSALYFCASSPGTGTAGYTFGSGTRLTVV.

The chain uses TRBV29-1 and TRBJ1-1; D is perhaps TRBD1 (6 bases). The ends were cut back, 7 bases at V and 4 bases at J, with 19 bases in the middle. Germline V gene sequence: CDR1 SQVTM, CDR2 ANQGSEA. The CDR3 has 14 amino acids. The CDR3 loop reads CSAKPGGGATEAFF. Written as DNA, the CDR3 is TGCAGCGCCAAACCCGGCGGGGGGGCCACTGAAGCTTTCTTT.

The CDR3 DNA is TGTGCCATTTCTTCCCGACAGGGGGTGGGCGGGGAGCTGTTTTTT. Protein: CAISSRQGVGGELFF. The rearrangement uses TRBV27 and TRBJ2-2; 9 nucleotides agree with TRBD1. With V trimmed by 10 bases and J by 7 bases, 13 bases remained unmatched. This CDR3 spans 15 amino acids. Germline values: CDR1 MNHEY, CDR2 SMNVEV (reference sequence).

V is TRBV10-3 and J is TRBJ2-5, with a tentative D call TRBD1 (5 bases). The CDR3 is 14 residues long. Trimming removed 3 bases at V and 2 bases at J, with 10 bases between. Germline assignment: CDR1 ENHRY and CDR2 SYGVKD. The CDR3 DNA is TGTGCCATCAGTGATGGGGCAGGACAAGAGACCCAGTACTTC. This codes for CAISDGAGQETQYF.

This chain uses TRBV6-5 with TRBJ1-4; 7 bases align to TRBD1. Per germline, CDR1 MNHEY and CDR2 SVGAGI. V lost 6 bases and J lost 7; bases outside the gene matches: 8. CDR3 length: 14 amino acids. The CDR3 here is CASRNGGTVEKLFF. In DNA, the CDR3 is TGTGCCAGCAGGAACGGAGGGACAGTTGAAAAACTGTTTTTT.

The chain couples TRBV5-1 to TRBJ1-5; possible D gene TRBD1, 5 bases. The germline V gene encodes CDR1 SGHRS and CDR2 YFSETQ. V was clipped by 7 bases and J by 0 bases, with 14 bases between them. CDR3 size: 15 residues. In DNA, the CDR3 is TGCGCCAGCCGGAGACAGCCAGATAGCAATCAGCCCCAGCATTTT. Its protein product is CASRRQPDSNQPQHF.

The chain combines TRBV6-1 with TRBJ1-2; D not certain. Germline V gene sequence: CDR1 MNHNS, CDR2 SASEGT. Trimming took 9 bases from V and 2 from J, leaving 10 bases between them. CDR3 size: 12 residues. The CDR3 nucleotides are TGTGCCAGTCGGACGGGGAACTATGGCTACACCTTC. This translates into CASRTGNYGYTF.

The V gene is TRBV7-6, the J gene TRBJ2-1; D ambiguous. Germline assignment: CDR1 SGHVS and CDR2 FNYEAQ. Trimming took 1 base from V and 10 from J, leaving 11 bases between them. The CDR3 is made up of 13 amino acids. CDR3 loop: CASSLELSDEQFF. Here the CDR3 DNA reads TGTGCCAGCAGCTTAGAACTATCTGACGAGCAGTTCTTC.

The chain is built from TRBV5-1 and TRBJ2-7; 7 nucleotides line up with TRBD2. CDR3 size: 14 residues. The germline CDR1 and CDR2 sequences are SGHRS and YFSETQ. The trim removed 2 bases at V and 3 bases at J, leaving 5 bases unmatched. CDR3 in amino acids: CASSFGGGLYEQYF. The CDR3 region has the DNA TGCGCCAGCAGCTTTGGCGGGGGTCTCTACGAGCAGTACTTC.

V is TRBV6-6 and J is TRBJ1-1, with D perhaps TRBD1 (6 bases). V lost 7 bases to trimming and J lost 4 bases, with 13 bases between them. The CDR3 sequence is 13 residues long. From germline, CDR1 is MNHNY and CDR2 SVGAGI (reference sequence). Here the CDR3 reads CASTWGGPTEAFF. The DNA of the CDR3 is TGTGCCAGCACCTGGGGGGGCCCCACTGAAGCTTTCTTT.

The chain joins TRBV10-2 to TRBJ2-3; 10 nucleotides line up with TRBD2. The ends lost 6 bases at V and 2 bases at J; junction bases unmatched: 8. The CDR3 has 16 residues. CDR1 is WSHSY, CDR2 SAAADI, per germline. The CDR3 DNA reads as TGCGCCAGCAGATACCTACTAGCGGGATCCACAGATACGCAGTATTTT. This encodes CASRYLLAGSTDTQYF.

The chain links TRBV2 to TRBJ1-2; 7 bases line up with TRBD1. CDR1 is SNHLY and CDR2 is FYNNEI in the germline V gene. This CDR3 region has 15 residues. J lost 10 bases, V lost 3 bases, and 14 bases had no gene match. The CDR3 nucleotides read TGTGCCAGCAGTGACGGGTATAATACAGGGGTTGACTACACCTTC. The encoded protein is CASSDGYNTGVDYTF.

On this clone: One end of the junction does not line up with germline, which may come from a read error. The chain carries TRBV6-5 and TRBJ2-5; 13 nucleotides align to TRBD2. The CDR3 spans 14 residues. Germline CDR1 is MNHEY and CDR2 is SVGAGI. CDR3 region: CASRGLAGEETRYF. CDR3 DNA: TGTGCCAGCAGAGGACTAGCGGGAGAAGAGACCCGGTACTTC.

This rearrangement joins TRBV28 to TRBJ1-5, with 7 bases lining up with TRBD1. The CDR3 has 15 residues. Germline-derived CDR1 and CDR2 are MDHEN and SYDVKM. Germline trimming cut 5 bases from V and 4 bases from J; bases unmatched to any gene: 8. CDR3 in amino acids: CASSLDRVGNQPQHF. CDR3 bases: TGTGCCAGCAGTCTCGACAGGGTGGGGAATCAGCCCCAGCATTTT.

The rearrangement uses TRBV5-1 and TRBJ2-1; D gene unclear. Deletions cut 3 bases from V and 0 bases from J, with 13 bases between. CDR3 length equals 16 residues. Germline CDR1 and CDR2: SGHRS and YFSETQ. The CDR3 here is CASSSQTSFSYNEQFF. DNA for the CDR3: TGCGCCAGCAGCTCGCAGACTTCCTTCTCCTACAATGAGCAGTTCTTC.

Written as DNA, the CDR3 is TGTGCCAGCAGCTTTGCAGGGAACACCGGGGAGCTGTTTTTT. Protein sequence: CASSFAGNTGELFF. V is TRBV7-9 and J is TRBJ2-2; no clear D. The CDR3 loop spans 14 amino acids. V was shortened by 3 bases and J by 1 base, with 6 bases between the two germline ends. CDR1 is SEHNR, CDR2 FQNEAQ, per germline (reference sequence).

This clone has just one count. The chain uses TRBV15 and TRBJ1-5, with D perhaps TRBD1 (5 bases). The CDR3 length is 15 residues. Germline values: CDR1 LNHNV, CDR2 YYDKDF (reference sequence). The V gene lost 6 bases and the J gene lost 7 bases, with 19 bases spanning the gap. The DNA of the CDR3 is TGTGCCACCAGACATGACGGCAGGGCTCCCCAGCCCCAGCATTTT. This encodes CATRHDGRAPQPQHF.

This rearrangement joins TRBV11-3 to TRBJ2-2; 13 nucleotides align to TRBD2. Trimming took 5 bases from V and 4 from J; bases not matched to a gene: 4. Per the germline V gene, CDR1 is SGHNT and CDR2 is YENEEA. CDR3 length equals 16 residues. The CDR3 nucleotides are TGTGCCAGCAGCCGACTAGCGGGGGGAATCACCGGGGAGCTGTTTTTT. Encoded protein: CASSRLAGGITGELFF.

J is TRBJ2-7 and V is TRBV27; possible D gene TRBD2, 5 bases. This CDR3 is built from 14 residues. Trimming shortened V by 3 bases and J by 4 bases, and 13 bases separated the two germline ends. Per germline, CDR1 MNHEY and CDR2 SMNVEV (reference sequence). CDR3 coding DNA: TGTGCCAGCAGTTTGGGAGTCCCCCCTTACGAGCAGTACTTC. This encodes CASSLGVPPYEQYF.

The V call is TRBV6-6, the J call TRBJ2-1; D perhaps matches TRBD2 (6 bases). The V and J ends lost 4 bases and 3 bases respectively, with 10 bases between them. The CDR3 runs to 14 residues. Germline CDR1 is MNHNY and CDR2 is SVGAGI (reference sequence). CDR3 residues: CASSLPTSYNEQFF. The DNA of the CDR3 is TGTGCCAGCAGTTTGCCGACTAGCTACAATGAGCAGTTCTTC.

The rearrangement uses TRBV6-1 and TRBJ2-7; no reliable D call. This CDR3 has 12 residues. The V end lost 4 bases, the J end lost 9 bases, and 13 bases lay between the germline ends. Germline V gene data show CDR1 as MNHNS and CDR2 as SASEGT. The CDR3 DNA sequence: TGTGCCAGCAGTGTTGGTGGGCATGGGCAGTACTTC. Amino acids: CASSVGGHGQYF.

This chain joins TRBV7-9 and TRBJ1-3; D uncertain. V was clipped by 3 bases and J by 1 base, with 10 bases between them. In germline, CDR1 is SEHNR, CDR2 FQNEAQ (reference sequence). This CDR3 comprises 15 residues. DNA of the CDR3: TGTGCCAGCAGCTTGTGGGTGACTTCTGGAAACACCATATATTTT. Amino acids: CASSLWVTSGNTIYF.

V and J are TRBV29-1 and TRBJ2-7, with TRBD2 matching over 10 bases. Trimming cost V 6 bases and J 5 bases; bases outside gene matches: 10. This CDR3 contains 14 residues. The germline V gene has CDR1 SQVTM and CDR2 ANQGSEA. CDR3 DNA sequence: TGCAGCGTCGTTAGCGGGAGGAAAGAAGACGAGCAGTACTTC. Its protein product is CSVVSGRKEDEQYF.

This clone turned up a few times. The J gene is TRBJ1-5, the V gene TRBV5-5, with D unclear. The CDR3 has 15 amino acids. Trimming removed 0 bases from V and 0 bases from J, with 7 bases in between. Germline V gives CDR1 SGHKS, CDR2 YYEKEE (reference sequence). This chain's CDR3 is CASSLERVSNQPQHF. CDR3 DNA sequence: TGTGCCAGCAGCTTGGAACGGGTTAGCAATCAGCCCCAGCATTTT.

The chain recombines TRBV5-1 with TRBJ2-7; the match to TRBD1 covers 7 bases. The CDR3 extends over 15 amino acids. The junction had 6 bases not matched to a gene; V was cut back by 1 base and J by 2 bases. CDR1 is SGHRS and CDR2 is YFSETQ in the germline V gene. In DNA, the CDR3 is TGCGCCAGCAGCTTGCCCCCGACAGGGCCCTACGAGCAGTACTTC. Amino acids: CASSLPPTGPYEQYF.

The chain is built from TRBV6-5 and TRBJ1-2; TRBD1 matches 7 bases. Germline V lookup: CDR1 MNHEY, CDR2 SVGAGI. The CDR3 runs to 12 residues. The V gene end was trimmed by 5 bases and the J gene end by 8 bases; junction bases not matched to a gene: 5. CDR3 in DNA: TGTGCCAGCAGTGACAGGGTGGGGGGCTACACCTTC. Its protein product is CASSDRVGGYTF.